The text below deals with one T cell receptor beta chain. Antigen unknown. The source of the sample is a study of OX40 agonist ivuxolimab in advanced cancers. The CDR3 has 15 amino acids. After removal of 5 bases from V and 1 base from J, the junction contained 2 bases not matched to a gene. CDR1 and CDR2 (germline): KGHSY, FQNENV. General study points: Clonal expansion was among the lowest in partial responders at 0.1-3.0 mg/kg, especially CD8+.

Sequenced by immunoSEQ multiplex PCR; TCRdb stores in-frame clones only, minus some. The repertoire consists of 55,000 or so clones, with approximately 83% occurring once and the leading ten covering about an eighth. This clonotype was sampled from an adult with an advanced solid tumor such as melanoma, head and neck, liver or kidney cancer. The sample here was CD4+ or CD8+ T cells sorted from blood, taken in a trial of the OX40 agonist ivuxolimab. The chain has TRBV16 and TRBJ2-6; TRBD1 agrees at 7 bases. CDR3 bases: TGTGCCAGCAGCTTACAGGGGTCTGGGGCCAACGTCCTGACTTTC. Protein product: CASSLQGSGANVLTF.